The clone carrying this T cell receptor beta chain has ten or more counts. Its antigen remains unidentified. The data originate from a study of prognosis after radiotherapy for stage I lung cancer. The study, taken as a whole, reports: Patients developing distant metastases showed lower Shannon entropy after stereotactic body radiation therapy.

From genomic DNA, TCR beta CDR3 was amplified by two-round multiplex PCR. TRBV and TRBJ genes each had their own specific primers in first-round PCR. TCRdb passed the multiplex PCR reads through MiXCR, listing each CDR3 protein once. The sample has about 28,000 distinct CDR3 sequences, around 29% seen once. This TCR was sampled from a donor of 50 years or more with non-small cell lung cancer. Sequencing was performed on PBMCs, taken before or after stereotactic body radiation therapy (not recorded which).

The CDR3 sequence: CASTSMYTEAFF. The CDR3 DNA reads as TGTGCCAGCACTTCAATGTACACTGAAGCTTTCTTT. This chain uses TRBV5-6 with TRBJ1-1; D unresolved. V lost 6 bases, J lost 3 bases, and 9 bases lay in between. The germline CDR1 and CDR2 sequences are SGHDT and YYEEEE. This CDR3 is 12 amino acids long. The variable domain in full, with the rest retrieved from reference TRBV5-6 and TRBJ1-1, is DAGVTQSPTHLIKTRGQQVTLRCSPKSGHDTVSWYQQALGQGPQFIFQYYEEEERQRGNFPDRFSGHQFPNYSSELNVNALLLGDSALYLCASTSMYTEAFFGQGTRLTVV.